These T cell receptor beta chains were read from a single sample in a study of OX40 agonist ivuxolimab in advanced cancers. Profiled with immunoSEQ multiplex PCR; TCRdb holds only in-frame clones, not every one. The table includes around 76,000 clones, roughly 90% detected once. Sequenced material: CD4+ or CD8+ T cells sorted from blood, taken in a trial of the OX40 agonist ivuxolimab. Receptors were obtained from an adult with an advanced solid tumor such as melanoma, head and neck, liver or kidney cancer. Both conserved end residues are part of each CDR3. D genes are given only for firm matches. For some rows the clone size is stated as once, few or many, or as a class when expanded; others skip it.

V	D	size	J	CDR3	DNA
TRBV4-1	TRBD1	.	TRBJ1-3	CASSQPRQGAGNTIYF	TGCGCCAGCAGCCAACCTCGACAGGGGGCTGGAAACACCATATATTTT
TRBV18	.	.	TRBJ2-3	CASSEGDPDTQYF	TGTGCCAGCTCAGAGGGGGACCCAGATACGCAGTATTTT
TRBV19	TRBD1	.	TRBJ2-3	CASSIYRGRGTDTQYF	TGTGCCAGTAGTATTTACAGGGGTCGAGGCACAGATACGCAGTATTTT
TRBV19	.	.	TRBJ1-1	CASSIPHKGFTEAFF	TGTGCCAGTAGTATACCCCATAAAGGGTTCACTGAAGCTTTCTTT
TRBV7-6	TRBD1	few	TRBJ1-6	CASSLATGGSPLHF	TGTGCCAGCAGCTTAGCGACAGGGGGTTCACCCCTCCACTTT
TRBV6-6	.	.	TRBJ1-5	CASSYSMHQPQHF	TGTGCCAGCAGTTACTCGATGCATCAGCCCCAGCATTTT
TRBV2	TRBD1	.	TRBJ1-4	CASRRGGQMNEKLFF	TGTGCCAGCAGGAGGGGGGGACAGATGAATGAAAAACTGTTTTTT
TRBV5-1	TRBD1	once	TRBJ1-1	CASSSMTGGFTEAFF	TGCGCCAGCAGCTCCATGACAGGGGGCTTCACTGAAGCTTTCTTT
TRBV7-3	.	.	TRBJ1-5	CASSFGGDQPQHF	TGTGCCAGCAGCTTTGGGGGAGATCAGCCCCAGCATTTT
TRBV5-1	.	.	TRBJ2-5	CASSEGNGETQYF	TGCGCCAGCAGCGAGGGTAATGGGGAGACCCAGTACTTC
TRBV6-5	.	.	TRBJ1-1	CASTRVGLSEAFF	TGTGCCAGCACCCGGGTGGGGCTATCCGAAGCTTTCTTT
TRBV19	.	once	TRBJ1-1	CASSPLLQGNTEAFF	TGTGCCAGTAGCCCTTTACTACAGGGGAACACTGAAGCTTTCTTT
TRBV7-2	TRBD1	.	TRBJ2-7	CASSLGPEDRTFSYEQYF	TGTGCCAGCAGCTTAGGCCCCGAGGACAGGACCTTCTCCTACGAGCAGTACTTC
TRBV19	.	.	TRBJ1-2	CASSIEQGAYGYTF	TGTGCCAGTAGTATAGAACAGGGAGCCTATGGCTACACCTTC
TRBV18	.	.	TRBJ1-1	CASSPRQANTEAFF	TGTGCCAGCTCACCGCGGCAGGCTAACACTGAAGCTTTCTTT
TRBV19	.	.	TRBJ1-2	CASGYVGSLGYGYTF	TGTGCCAGTGGATACGTGGGATCGTTGGGCTATGGCTACACCTTC
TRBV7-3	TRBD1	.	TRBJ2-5	CASSSSDRVETQYF	TGTGCCAGCAGCTCTTCGGACAGGGTAGAGACCCAGTACTTC
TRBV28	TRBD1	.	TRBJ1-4	CASTLGTANEKLFF	TGTGCCAGCACCCTCGGGACAGCAAATGAAAAACTGTTTTTT
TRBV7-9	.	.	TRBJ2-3	CASSLDKIVSTDTQYF	TGTGCCAGCAGCTTAGACAAGATTGTTAGCACAGATACGCAGTATTTT
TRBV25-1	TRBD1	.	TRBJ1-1	CASSEWGRGRVEAFF	TGTGCCAGCAGTGAATGGGGCAGGGGGCGGGTTGAAGCTTTCTTT
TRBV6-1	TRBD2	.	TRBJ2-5	CASSEEGLAGMSQYF	TGTGCCAGCAGTGAAGAGGGGCTAGCGGGGATGTCCCAGTACTTC
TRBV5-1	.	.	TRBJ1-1	CASRGTANTEAFF	TGCGCCAGCAGAGGGACGGCGAACACTGAAGCTTTCTTT
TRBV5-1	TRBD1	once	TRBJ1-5	CASSWGQGGSNQPQHF	TGCGCCAGCAGCTGGGGCCAGGGGGGGAGCAATCAGCCCCAGCATTTT
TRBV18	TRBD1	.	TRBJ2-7	CASSRTNPGQGTYEQYF	TGTGCCAGCTCACGAACGAACCCGGGACAGGGGACCTACGAGCAGTACTTC
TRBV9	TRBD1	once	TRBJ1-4	CASSALTGGNEKLFF	TGTGCCAGCAGCGCATTGACAGGGGGTAATGAAAAACTGTTTTTT
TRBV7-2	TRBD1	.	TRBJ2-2	CASTAGQGANTGELFF	TGTGCCAGCACCGCGGGACAGGGGGCGAACACCGGGGAGCTGTTTTTT
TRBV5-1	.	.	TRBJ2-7	CASSLLVALTPRFYEQYF	TGCGCCAGCAGCTTGTTAGTAGCGCTGACTCCGAGATTCTACGAGCAGTACTTC
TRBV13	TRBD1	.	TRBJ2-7	CASSPRTGASYEQYF	TGTGCCAGCAGCCCGAGGACAGGGGCCTCCTACGAGCAGTACTTC
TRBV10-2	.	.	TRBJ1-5	CASSDLGTGPNQPQHF	TGCGCCAGCAGTGACCTGGGGACCGGACCTAATCAGCCCCAGCATTTT
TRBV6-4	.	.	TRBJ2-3	CASSRQGTSTDTQYF	TGTGCCAGCAGCCGCCAGGGGACTAGCACAGATACGCAGTATTTT
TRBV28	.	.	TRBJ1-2	CASRAGNYGYTF	TGTGCCAGCCGCGCCGGGAACTATGGCTACACCTTC
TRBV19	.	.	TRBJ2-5	CASSITPRQSIGETQYF	TGTGCCAGTAGTATAACCCCCCGACAGTCCATAGGGGAGACCCAGTACTTC
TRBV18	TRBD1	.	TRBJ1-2	CASLLGGADYGYTF	TGTGCCAGCTTGTTAGGGGGCGCCGACTATGGCTACACCTTC
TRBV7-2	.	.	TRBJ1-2	CASSLEGQDYTF	TGTGCCAGCAGCTTAGAGGGCCAAGACTACACCTTC
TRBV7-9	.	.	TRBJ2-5	CASSPRGVQETQYF	TGTGCCAGCAGCCCAAGAGGGGTCCAAGAGACCCAGTACTTC
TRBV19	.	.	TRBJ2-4	CASSIDHADWAKNIQYF	TGTGCCAGTAGTATAGATCATGCAGATTGGGCCAAAAACATTCAGTACTTC
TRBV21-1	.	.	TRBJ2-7	CASTGPSGSFEQYF	TGTGCCAGCACCGGCCCCTCGGGGTCTTTCGAGCAGTACTTC
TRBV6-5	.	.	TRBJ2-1	CASSLPPYNEQFF	TGTGCCAGCAGCCTCCCACCGTACAATGAGCAGTTCTTC
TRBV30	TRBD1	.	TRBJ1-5	CAWSATGGKLPQHF	TGTGCCTGGAGTGCAACAGGGGGCAAGCTGCCCCAGCATTTT
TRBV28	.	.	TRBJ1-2	CASTLTRTPYGYTF	TGTGCCAGCACCCTTACCAGGACACCCTATGGCTACACCTTC
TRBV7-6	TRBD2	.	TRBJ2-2	CASSLASGGYDTGELFF	TGTGCCAGCAGCTTAGCGAGCGGGGGCTATGACACCGGGGAGCTGTTTTTT
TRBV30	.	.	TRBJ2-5	CAWSPLGQETQYF	TGTGCCTGGAGTCCCCTGGGGCAAGAGACCCAGTACTTC
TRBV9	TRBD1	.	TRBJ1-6	CASSRQGYYNSPLHF	TGTGCCAGCAGCAGACAGGGGTACTATAATTCACCCCTCCACTTT
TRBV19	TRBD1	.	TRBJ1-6	CASRESPGQGSSPLHF	TGTGCCAGTAGGGAATCACCGGGACAGGGATCCTCACCCCTCCACTTT
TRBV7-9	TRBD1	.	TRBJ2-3	CASSFKTGSGTDTQYF	TGTGCCAGCAGCTTTAAGACAGGGTCAGGCACAGATACGCAGTATTTT
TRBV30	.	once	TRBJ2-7	CAWSPPGFLSEQYF	TGTGCCTGGAGTCCGCCAGGGTTTCTCTCCGAGCAGTACTTC
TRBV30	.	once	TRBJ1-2	CAWVGLEGYTF	TGTGCCTGGGTCGGTCTAGAGGGCTACACCTTC
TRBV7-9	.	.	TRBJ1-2	CASSLPGSGGYTF	TGTGCCAGCAGCTTACCAGGGAGCGGCGGCTACACCTTC
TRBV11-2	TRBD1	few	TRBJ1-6	CASSGDRGISPLHF	TGTGCCAGCAGCGGGGACAGGGGAATTTCACCCCTCCACTTT
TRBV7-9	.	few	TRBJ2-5	CASSVPAGTQYF	TGTGCCAGCAGCGTCCCCGCGGGGACCCAGTACTTC
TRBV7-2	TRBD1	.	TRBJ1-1	CASSSGTGGWGAFF	TGTGCCAGCAGCTCGGGGACAGGGGGATGGGGGGCTTTCTTT
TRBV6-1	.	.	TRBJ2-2	CASSEVGGTRELFF	TGTGCCAGCAGTGAAGTTGGGGGGACCCGGGAGCTGTTTTTT
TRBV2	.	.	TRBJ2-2	CASSMEGPGELFF	TGTGCCAGCAGTATGGAGGGCCCCGGGGAGCTGTTTTTT
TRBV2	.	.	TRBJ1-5	CASKPDRFGNQPQHF	TGTGCCAGCAAACCTGACAGGTTCGGCAATCAGCCCCAGCATTTT
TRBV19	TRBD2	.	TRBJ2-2	CASGSSGLAPTGELFF	TGTGCCAGTGGGTCGTCGGGACTAGCTCCCACCGGGGAGCTGTTTTTT
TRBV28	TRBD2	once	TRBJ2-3	CASSTSGGAVDTQYF	TGTGCCAGTTCGACTAGCGGGGGGGCCGTAGATACGCAGTATTTT
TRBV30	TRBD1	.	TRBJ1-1	CALQGAGTEAFF	TGTGCCTTACAGGGGGCTGGCACTGAAGCTTTCTTT
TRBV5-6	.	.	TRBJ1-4	CASSSFATNEKLFF	TGTGCCAGCAGCTCGTTTGCAACTAATGAAAAACTGTTTTTT
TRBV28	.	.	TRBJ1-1	CASSAMVVNTEAFF	TGTGCCAGCAGTGCGATGGTCGTGAACACTGAAGCTTTCTTT